This TCR beta chain was observed in a study of identical twins. One entry per CDR3 protein results from TCRdb running MiXCR on the 5' RACE reads. This table holds fewer than 650,000 distinct CDR3 sequences, less than 9% found once. This clonotype was seen at least ten times. Healthy Caucasian donors formed the entire cohort. The CDR3 sequence is 15 residues long. V was clipped by 3 bases and J by 8 bases; unmatched bases: 6. These sequences were also reported in another study, on yellow fever vaccine responses in identical twins.

The V gene is TRBV12-3 or TRBV12-4, the J gene TRBJ2-2; 10 bases are shared with TRBD1. The receptor's source is a woman aged 18 to 35 in good health. The sequencing sample was made of PBMCs. As DNA, the CDR3 is TGTGCCAGCAGTTTTGGGACAGGGGCCGAGGGGGAGCTGTTTTTT. Residues: CASSFGTGAEGELFF.